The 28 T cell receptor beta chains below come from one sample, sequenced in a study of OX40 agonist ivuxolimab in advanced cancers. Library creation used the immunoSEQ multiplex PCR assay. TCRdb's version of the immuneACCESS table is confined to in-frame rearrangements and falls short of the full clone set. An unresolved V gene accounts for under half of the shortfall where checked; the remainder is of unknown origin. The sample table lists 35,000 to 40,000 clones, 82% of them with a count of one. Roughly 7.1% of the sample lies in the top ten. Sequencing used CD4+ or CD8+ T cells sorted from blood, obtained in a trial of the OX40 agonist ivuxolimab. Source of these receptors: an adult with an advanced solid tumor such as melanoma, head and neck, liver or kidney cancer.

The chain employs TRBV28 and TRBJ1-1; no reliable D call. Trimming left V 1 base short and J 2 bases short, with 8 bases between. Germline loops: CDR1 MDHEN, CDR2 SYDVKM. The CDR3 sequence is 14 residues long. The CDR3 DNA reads TGTGCCAGCAGTTTATTCCAGGACAACACTGAAGCTTTCTTT. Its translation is CASSLFQDNTEAFF.

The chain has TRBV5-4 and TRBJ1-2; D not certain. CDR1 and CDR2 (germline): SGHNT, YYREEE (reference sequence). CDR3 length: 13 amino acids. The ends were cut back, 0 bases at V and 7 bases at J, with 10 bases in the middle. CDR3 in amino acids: CASSLEQTRGYTF. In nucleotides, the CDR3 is TGTGCCAGCAGCTTGGAGCAGACCCGTGGCTACACCTTC.

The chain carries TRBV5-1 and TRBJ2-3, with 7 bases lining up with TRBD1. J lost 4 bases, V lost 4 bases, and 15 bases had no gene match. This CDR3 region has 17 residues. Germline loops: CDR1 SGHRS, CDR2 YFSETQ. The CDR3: CASSVVRGRYVADTQYF. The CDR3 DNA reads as TGCGCCAGCAGCGTTGTTAGGGGGCGGTATGTCGCAGATACGCAGTATTTT.

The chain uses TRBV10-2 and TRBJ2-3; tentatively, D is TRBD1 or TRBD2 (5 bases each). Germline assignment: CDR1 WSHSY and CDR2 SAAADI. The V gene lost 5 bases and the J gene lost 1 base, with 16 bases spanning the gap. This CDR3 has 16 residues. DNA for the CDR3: TGCGCCAGCAGTCCGGGGCCCGAAAGGGGCACAGATACGCAGTATTTT. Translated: CASSPGPERGTDTQYF.

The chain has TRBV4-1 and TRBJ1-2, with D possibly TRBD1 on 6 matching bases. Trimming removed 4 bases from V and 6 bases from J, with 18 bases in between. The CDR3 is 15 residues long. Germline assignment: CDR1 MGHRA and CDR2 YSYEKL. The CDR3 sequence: CASSRIQGAEDGYTF. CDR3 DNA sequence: TGCGCCAGCAGCCGAATACAGGGAGCGGAGGATGGCTACACCTTC.

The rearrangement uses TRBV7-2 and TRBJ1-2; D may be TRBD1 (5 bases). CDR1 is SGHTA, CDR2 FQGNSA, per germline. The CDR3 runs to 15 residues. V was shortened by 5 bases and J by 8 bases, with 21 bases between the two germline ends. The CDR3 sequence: CASSTSGGTIYGYTF. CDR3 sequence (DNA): TGTGCCAGCAGCACCTCGGGGGGGACCATTTACGGCTACACCTTC.

The CDR3 here is CASSLRRGAEAFF. The CDR3 nucleotides are TGTGCCAGCAGCTTAAGGAGGGGGGCTGAAGCTTTCTTT. The V and J genes are TRBV11-2 and TRBJ1-1, with TRBD1 as a possible D gene (6 bases). Germline CDR1 SGHAT, CDR2 FQNNGV. V was pared by 2 bases and J by 6 bases, with 10 bases between. The CDR3 length is 13 residues.

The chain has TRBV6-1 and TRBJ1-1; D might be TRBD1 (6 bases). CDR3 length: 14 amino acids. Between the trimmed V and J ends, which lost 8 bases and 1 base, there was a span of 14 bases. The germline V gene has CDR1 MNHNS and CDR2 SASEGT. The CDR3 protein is CASQRWGRNTEAFF. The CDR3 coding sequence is TGTGCCAGCCAGAGGTGGGGGCGGAACACTGAAGCTTTCTTT.

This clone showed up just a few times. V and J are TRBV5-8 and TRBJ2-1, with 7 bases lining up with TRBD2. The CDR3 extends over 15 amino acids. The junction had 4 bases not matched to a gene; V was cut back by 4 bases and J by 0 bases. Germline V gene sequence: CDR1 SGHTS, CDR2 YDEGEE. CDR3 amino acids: CASSPSGSSYNEQFF. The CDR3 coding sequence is TGTGCCAGCAGCCCTAGCGGTAGCTCCTACAATGAGCAGTTCTTC.

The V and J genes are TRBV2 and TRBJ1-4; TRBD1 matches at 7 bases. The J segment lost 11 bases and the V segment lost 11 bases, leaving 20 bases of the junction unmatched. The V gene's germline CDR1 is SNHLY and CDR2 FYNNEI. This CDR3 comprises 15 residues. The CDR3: CARPGPQGSLGKLFF. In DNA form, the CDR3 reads TGTGCCCGCCCGGGCCCACAGGGGAGTCTGGGGAAACTGTTTTTT.

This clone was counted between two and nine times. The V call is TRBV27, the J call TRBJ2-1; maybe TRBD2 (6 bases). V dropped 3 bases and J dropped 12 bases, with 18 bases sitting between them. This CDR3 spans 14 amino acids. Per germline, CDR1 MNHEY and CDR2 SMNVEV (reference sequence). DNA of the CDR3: TGTGCCAGCAGTTTGAGACTAGGGGCGTCGGGGCAGTTCTTC. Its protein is CASSLRLGASGQFF.

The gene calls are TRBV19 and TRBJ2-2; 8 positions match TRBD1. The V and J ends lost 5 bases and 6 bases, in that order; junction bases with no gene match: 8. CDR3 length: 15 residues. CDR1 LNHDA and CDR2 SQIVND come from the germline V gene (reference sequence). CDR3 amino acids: CASSWRGQAAGELFF. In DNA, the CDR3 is TGTGCCAGTAGTTGGAGGGGACAGGCCGCCGGGGAGCTGTTTTTT.

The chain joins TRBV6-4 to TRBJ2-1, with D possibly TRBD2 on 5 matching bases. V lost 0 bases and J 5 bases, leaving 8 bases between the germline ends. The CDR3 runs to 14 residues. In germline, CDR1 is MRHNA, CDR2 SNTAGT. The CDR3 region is CASSDSWRHNEQFF. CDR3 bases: TGTGCCAGCAGTGACTCCTGGAGGCACAATGAGCAGTTCTTC.

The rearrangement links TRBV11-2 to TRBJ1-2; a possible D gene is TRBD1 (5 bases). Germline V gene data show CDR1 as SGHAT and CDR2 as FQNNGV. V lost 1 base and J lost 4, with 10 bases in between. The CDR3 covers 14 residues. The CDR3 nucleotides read TGTGCCAGCAGCTTAGTGGAAAGGGGCTATGGCTACACCTTC. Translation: CASSLVERGYGYTF.

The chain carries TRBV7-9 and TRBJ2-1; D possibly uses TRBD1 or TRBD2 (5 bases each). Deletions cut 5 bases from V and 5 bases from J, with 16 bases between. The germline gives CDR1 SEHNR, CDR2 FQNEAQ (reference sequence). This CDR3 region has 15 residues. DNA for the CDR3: TGTGCCAGCAGCGTTTTAATGGGACGAGACAATGAGCAGTTCTTC. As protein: CASSVLMGRDNEQFF.

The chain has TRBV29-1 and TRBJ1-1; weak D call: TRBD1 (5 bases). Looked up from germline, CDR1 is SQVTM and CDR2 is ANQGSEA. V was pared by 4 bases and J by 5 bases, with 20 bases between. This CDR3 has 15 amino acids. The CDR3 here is CSVARGGRSGTEAFF. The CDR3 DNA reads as TGCAGCGTTGCGCGGGGGGGTCGGTCAGGTACTGAAGCTTTCTTT.

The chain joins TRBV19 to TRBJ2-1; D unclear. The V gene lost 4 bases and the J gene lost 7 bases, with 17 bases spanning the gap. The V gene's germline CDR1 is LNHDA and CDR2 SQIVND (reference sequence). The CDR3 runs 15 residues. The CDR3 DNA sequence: TGTGCCAGTAGTAGAGGCTCAGGTGTGCAGAATGAGCAGTTCTTC. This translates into CASSRGSGVQNEQFF.

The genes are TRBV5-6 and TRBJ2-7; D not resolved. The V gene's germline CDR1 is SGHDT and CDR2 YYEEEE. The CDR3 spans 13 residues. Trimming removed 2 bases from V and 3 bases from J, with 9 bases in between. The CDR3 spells CASSFSNGYEQYF. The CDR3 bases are TGTGCCAGCAGCTTCAGTAATGGCTACGAGCAGTACTTC.

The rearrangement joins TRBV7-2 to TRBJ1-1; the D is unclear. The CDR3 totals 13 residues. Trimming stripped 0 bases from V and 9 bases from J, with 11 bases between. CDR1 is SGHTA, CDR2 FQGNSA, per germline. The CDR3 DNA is TGTGCCAGCAGCTTAGCAGCAGCCTGGAAAGCTTTCTTT. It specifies CASSLAAAWKAFF.

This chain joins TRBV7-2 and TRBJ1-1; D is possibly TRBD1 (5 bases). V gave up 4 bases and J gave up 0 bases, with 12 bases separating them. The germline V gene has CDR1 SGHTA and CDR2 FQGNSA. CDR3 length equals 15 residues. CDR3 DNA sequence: TGTGCCAGCAGCTCCCCCGGACACGTGAACACTGAAGCTTTCTTT. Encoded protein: CASSSPGHVNTEAFF.

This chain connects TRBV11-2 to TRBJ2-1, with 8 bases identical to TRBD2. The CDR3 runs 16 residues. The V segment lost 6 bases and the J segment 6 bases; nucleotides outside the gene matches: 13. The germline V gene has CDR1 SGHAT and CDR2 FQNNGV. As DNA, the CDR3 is TGTGCCAGCAGTTCCTCCGACACTAGCGGTCGCAATGAGCAGTTCTTC. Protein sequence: CASSSSDTSGRNEQFF.

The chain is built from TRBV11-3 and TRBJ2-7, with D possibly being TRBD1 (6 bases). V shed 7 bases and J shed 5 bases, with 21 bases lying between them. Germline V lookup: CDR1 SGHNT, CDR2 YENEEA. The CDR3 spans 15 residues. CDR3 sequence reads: CASTPSGHPVHEQYF. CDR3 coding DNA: TGTGCCAGCACCCCCTCGGGACACCCTGTCCACGAGCAGTACTTC.

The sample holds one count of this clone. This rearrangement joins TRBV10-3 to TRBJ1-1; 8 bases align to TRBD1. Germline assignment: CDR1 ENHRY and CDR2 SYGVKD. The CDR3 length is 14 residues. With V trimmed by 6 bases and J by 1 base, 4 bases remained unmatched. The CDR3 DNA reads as TGTGCCATCAGGGACAGGGTGGAGAACACTGAAGCTTTCTTT. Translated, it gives CAIRDRVENTEAFF.

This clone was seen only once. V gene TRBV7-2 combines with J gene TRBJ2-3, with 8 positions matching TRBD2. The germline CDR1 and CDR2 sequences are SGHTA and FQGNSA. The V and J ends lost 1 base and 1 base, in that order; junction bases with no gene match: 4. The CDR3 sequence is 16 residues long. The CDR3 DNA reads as TGTGCCAGCAGCTTAGAAGGGCGGGGGGGCACAGATACGCAGTATTTT. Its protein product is CASSLEGRGGTDTQYF.

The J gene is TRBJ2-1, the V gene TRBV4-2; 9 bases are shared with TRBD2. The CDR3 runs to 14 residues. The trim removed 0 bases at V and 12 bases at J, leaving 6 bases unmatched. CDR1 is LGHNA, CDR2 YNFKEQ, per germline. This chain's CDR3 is CASSQESAGGSQFF. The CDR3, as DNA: TGTGCCAGCAGCCAAGAATCGGCGGGAGGGTCGCAGTTCTTC.

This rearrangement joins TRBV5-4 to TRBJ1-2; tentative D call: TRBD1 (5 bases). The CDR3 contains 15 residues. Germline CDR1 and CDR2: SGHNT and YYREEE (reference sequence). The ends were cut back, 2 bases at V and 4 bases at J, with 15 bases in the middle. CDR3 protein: CASSFSGAGSYGYTF. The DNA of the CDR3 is TGTGCCAGCAGCTTCTCCGGGGCGGGATCCTATGGCTACACCTTC.

CDR3 nucleotide sequence: TGTGCCATCAGTGGGGGAGACATCGGTAGAAATGAGCAGTTCTTC. Its protein is CAISGGDIGRNEQFF. J is TRBJ2-1 and V is TRBV10-3, with D possibly matching TRBD2 (5 bases). Trimming took off 4 bases at V and 7 bases at J, with 17 bases between the two ends. CDR3 length: 15 residues. CDR1 and CDR2 (germline): ENHRY, SYGVKD.

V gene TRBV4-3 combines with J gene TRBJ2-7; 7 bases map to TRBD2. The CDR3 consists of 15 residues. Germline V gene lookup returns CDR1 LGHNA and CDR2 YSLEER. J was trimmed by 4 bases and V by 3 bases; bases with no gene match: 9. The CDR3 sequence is CASSQHRLASYEQYF. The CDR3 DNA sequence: TGCGCCAGCAGCCAGCATCGACTAGCTTCGTACGAGCAGTACTTC.